Listed here is a single TCR beta chain. Under the authors' procedure: Quantification of nucleated cells was approximated via reference gene primer amplification. Generated by immunoSEQ multiplex PCR, the TCRdb table keeps only in-frame clones and is missing some. D and trimming were read from the DNA, whereas the V and J calls and clone size are those reported in that table. Among tens of thousands of clones listed, 81% were seen once. This entry comes from a study of blood T cell repertoires in COVID-19. Study as a whole: Samples came from the United States, Italy and Spain, spanning acute and convalescent COVID-19. T cells, B-cell-depleted T cells, or PBMCs supplied cDNA or gDNA.

Seattle participants joined during active infection and were tracked over time. Sample: peripheral blood. This TCR was recovered from an elderly woman with COVID-19, enrolled during active disease.

This CDR3 is CASSLLREVTDTQYF. In nucleotides, the CDR3 is TGTGCCAGCAGTTTACTGCGGGAGGTCACAGATACGCAGTATTTT. This chain connects TRBV28 to TRBJ2-3, with 8 bases fitting TRBD2. Trimming at V came to 2 bases and at J to 2 bases, leaving 3 bases not matched to a gene. Germline V gene data show CDR1 as MDHEN and CDR2 as SYDVKM. CDR3 size: 15 residues.